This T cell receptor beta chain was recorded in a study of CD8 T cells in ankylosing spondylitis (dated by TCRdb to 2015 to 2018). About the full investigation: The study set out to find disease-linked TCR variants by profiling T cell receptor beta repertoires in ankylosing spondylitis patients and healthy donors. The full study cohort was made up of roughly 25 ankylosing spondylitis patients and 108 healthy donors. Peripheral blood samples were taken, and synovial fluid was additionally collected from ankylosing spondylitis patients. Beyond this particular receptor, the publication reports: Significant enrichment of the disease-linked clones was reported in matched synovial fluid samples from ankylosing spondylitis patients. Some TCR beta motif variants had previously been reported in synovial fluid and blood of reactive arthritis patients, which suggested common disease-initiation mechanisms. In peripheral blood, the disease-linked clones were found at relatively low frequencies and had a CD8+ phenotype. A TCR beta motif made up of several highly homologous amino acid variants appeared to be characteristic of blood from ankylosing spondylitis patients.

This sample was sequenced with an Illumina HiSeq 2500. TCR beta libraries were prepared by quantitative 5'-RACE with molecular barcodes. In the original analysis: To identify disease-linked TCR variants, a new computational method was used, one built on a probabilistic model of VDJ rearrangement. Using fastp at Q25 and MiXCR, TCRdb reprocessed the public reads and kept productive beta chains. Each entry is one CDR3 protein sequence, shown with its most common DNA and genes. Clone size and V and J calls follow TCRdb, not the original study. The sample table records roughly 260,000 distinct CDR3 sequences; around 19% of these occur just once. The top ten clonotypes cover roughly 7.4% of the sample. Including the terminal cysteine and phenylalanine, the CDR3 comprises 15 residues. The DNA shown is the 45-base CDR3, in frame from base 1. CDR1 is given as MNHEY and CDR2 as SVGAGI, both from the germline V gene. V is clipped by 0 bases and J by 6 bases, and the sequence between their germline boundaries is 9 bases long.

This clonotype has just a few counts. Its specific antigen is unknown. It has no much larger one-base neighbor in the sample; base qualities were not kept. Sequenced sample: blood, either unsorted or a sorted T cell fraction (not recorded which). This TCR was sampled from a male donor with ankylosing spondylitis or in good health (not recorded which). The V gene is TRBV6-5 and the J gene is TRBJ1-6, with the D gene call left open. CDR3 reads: CASSYSSGVNSPLHF. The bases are TGTGCCAGCAGTTACTCGTCTGGGGTTAATTCACCCCTCCACTTT.